What follows are 15 T cell receptor beta chains derived from one specimen sequenced in a study of early T cells in non-severe SARS-CoV-2 infection. TCRdb reanalysed the 5' RACE reads using MiXCR and keeps one entry per CDR3 protein. The top ten hold about 1.1% of the sample, which has more than 65,000 distinct CDR3 sequences, 10% to 15% seen once. The specimen sequenced was whole blood. These receptors originate from an adult who was a healthcare worker with PCR-confirmed SARS-CoV-2 infection or an uninfected control (not recorded which).

This clonotype was counted at least ten times. The chain links TRBV7-9 to TRBJ2-3; D is tentatively TRBD1 or TRBD2 (5 bases each). This CDR3 has 16 amino acids. The V end lost 3 bases, the J end lost 2 bases, and 15 bases lay between the germline ends. Germline CDR1 SEHNR, CDR2 FQNEAQ (reference sequence). In DNA, the CDR3 is TGTGCCAGCAGCTTTGTGAGGGGCGGCCCCACAGATACGCAGTATTTT. Translated: CASSFVRGGPTDTQYF.

This clonotype occurred many times. The rearrangement links TRBV27 to TRBJ2-2; TRBD2 matches 7 bases. Trimming took 4 bases from V and 2 from J; bases not matched to a gene: 10. The CDR3 loop spans 17 amino acids. Germline CDR1 MNHEY, CDR2 SMNVEV (reference sequence). The CDR3 loop is CASSSVVASGNTGELFF. In nucleotides, the CDR3 is TGTGCCAGCAGTTCGGTAGTGGCTAGCGGTAACACCGGGGAGCTGTTTTTT.

Only a few counts were recorded for this clonotype. The V and J genes are TRBV11-3 and TRBJ2-1, with TRBD2 identical over 8 bases. CDR3 length equals 14 residues. V was pared by 1 base and J by 8 bases, with 4 bases of the junction left unmatched. Germline CDR1 SGHNT, CDR2 YENEEA. CDR3 coding DNA: TGTGCCAGCAGCTTAGGCGGGGGGCGACATGAGCAGTTCTTC. Its translation is CASSLGGGRHEQFF.

This clonotype was detected only a few times. This chain links TRBV29-1 with TRBJ2-7, with 7 bases fitting TRBD1. The CDR3 spans 12 residues. V was clipped by 7 bases and J by 2 bases; unmatched bases: 5. The germline V gene encodes CDR1 SQVTM and CDR2 ANQGSEA. The CDR3 loop is CSGRTGAYEQYF. The CDR3 DNA is TGCAGCGGGAGGACAGGAGCCTACGAGCAGTACTTC.

Only a few counts were recorded for this clonotype. The chain recombines TRBV3-1 with TRBJ2-3; 10 bases agree with TRBD2. The CDR3 runs 15 residues. From germline, CDR1 is LGHDT and CDR2 YNNKEL (reference sequence). Trimming at V came to 4 bases and at J to 6 bases, leaving 7 bases not matched to a gene. The CDR3 coding sequence is TGTGCCAGCAGCCCAACTGAGCGGGAGGGGGATACGCAGTATTTT. The encoded protein is CASSPTEREGDTQYF.

This sequence joins TRBV10-3 and TRBJ2-7; TRBD1 agrees at 7 bases. Germline lookup yields CDR1 ENHRY and CDR2 SYGVKD. J was trimmed by 4 bases and V by 2 bases; bases with no gene match: 5. The CDR3 is 14 amino acids. CDR3 DNA sequence: TGTGCCATCAGTGAGGACAGGGCGAGTTACGAGCAGTACTTC. Translating it yields CAISEDRASYEQYF.

This clonotype has a handful of counts. V and J are TRBV28 and TRBJ2-7; 9 positions agree with TRBD1. Germline values: CDR1 MDHEN, CDR2 SYDVKM. The CDR3 consists of 14 residues. J was trimmed by 7 bases and V by 5 bases; bases with no gene match: 9. CDR3 region: CASSPGQGLDEQYF. In DNA form, the CDR3 reads TGTGCCAGCAGTCCCGGACAGGGGTTGGATGAGCAGTACTTC.

The chain uses TRBV29-1 and TRBJ2-1; D is perhaps TRBD1 or TRBD2 (5 bases each). The CDR3 extends over 14 amino acids. Looked up from germline, CDR1 is SQVTM and CDR2 is ANQGSEA. Trimming stripped 2 bases from V and 7 bases from J, with 15 bases between. The CDR3 reads CSVELGTRGNEQFF. CDR3 DNA sequence: TGCAGCGTTGAATTGGGGACCCGCGGAAATGAGCAGTTCTTC.

This clonotype was detected only a few times. The CDR3 nucleotides are TGTGCCAGCAGCGTAGGGAACCAACGGACTGAGCAGTTCTTC. Translating it yields CASSVGNQRTEQFF. This rearrangement joins TRBV9 to TRBJ2-1; D unclear. CDR3 size: 14 residues. The V end lost 0 bases, the J end lost 9 bases, and 13 bases lay between the germline ends. The V gene's germline CDR1 is SGDLS and CDR2 YYNGEE.

The chain is built from TRBV11-2 and TRBJ1-3, with D hard to call. Germline V gives CDR1 SGHAT, CDR2 FQNNGV. Trimming removed 4 bases from V and 3 bases from J, with 13 bases in between. This CDR3 has 15 amino acids. As DNA, the CDR3 is TGTGCCAGCAGCTGGACTGTCACGGGTGGAAACACCATATATTTT. This sequence encodes CASSWTVTGGNTIYF. The complete variable domain, with remaining parts taken from reference TRBV11-2 and TRBJ1-3, reads EAGVAQSPRYKIIEKRQSVAFWCNPISGHATLYWYQQILGQGPKLLIQFQNNGVVDDSQLPKDRFSAERLKGVDSTLKIQPAKLEDSAVYLCASSWTVTGGNTIYFGEGSWLTVV.

The sample holds many counts of this clonotype. The chain uses TRBV20-1 and TRBJ2-2, with a possible D match to TRBD1 (5 bases). The CDR3 has 14 residues. The germline CDR1 and CDR2 sequences are DFQATT and SNEGSKA (reference sequence). V dropped 1 base and J dropped 4 bases, with 10 bases sitting between them. CDR3 in amino acids: CSARGQGSTGELFF. The CDR3 DNA is TGCAGTGCTAGAGGGCAGGGCTCCACCGGGGAGCTGTTTTTT.

CDR3 coding DNA: TGTGCCAGCAGTTGGACTAGCGGGGGCGGAAGCTCCTACAATGAGCAGTTCTTC. Residues: CASSWTSGGGSSYNEQFF. The chain combines TRBV2 with TRBJ2-1; 13 positions agree with TRBD2. Trimming took 5 bases from V and 0 from J; bases not matched to a gene: 7. The CDR3 length is 18 residues. From germline, CDR1 is SNHLY and CDR2 FYNNEI.

This clonotype was seen more than once but under ten times. The chain links TRBV7-6 to TRBJ2-5; 9 bases agree with TRBD1. Germline lookup yields CDR1 SGHVS and CDR2 FNYEAQ. Trimming took 0 bases from V and 3 from J; bases not matched to a gene: 5. The CDR3 runs to 16 residues. The CDR3 loop is CASSLAGTGRKETQYF. The CDR3 DNA reads as TGTGCCAGCAGCTTAGCTGGGACAGGGAGGAAAGAGACCCAGTACTTC.

V gene TRBV7-8 combines with J gene TRBJ2-1, with 10 nucleotides matching TRBD2. Germline assignment: CDR1 SGHVS and CDR2 FQNEAQ. The CDR3 spans 16 residues. The trim removed 3 bases at V and 7 bases at J, leaving 9 bases unmatched. This CDR3 is CASSFVPAGGRNEQFF. CDR3 DNA: TGTGCCAGCAGCTTTGTCCCAGCGGGAGGGAGAAATGAGCAGTTCTTC.

The genes are TRBV28 and TRBJ2-7; D remains ambiguous. Germline CDR1 and CDR2: MDHEN and SYDVKM. The V end was cut by 3 bases, the J end by 3 bases, with 6 bases between. The CDR3 contains 12 residues. Here the CDR3 DNA reads TGTGCCAGCAGTTTCATCCTCTACGAGCAGTACTTC. Translation gives CASSFILYEQYF.